These T cell receptor beta chains were read from a single sample in a study of T-cell memory formation after mild COVID-19. TCRdb reanalysed the 5' RACE reads using MiXCR and keeps one entry per CDR3 protein. The table has roughly 130,000 distinct CDR3 sequences, less than 6.5% seen once. The sequencing sample was made of PBMCs or a T cell subset sorted from them (not recorded which). Receptors were obtained from an adult woman who had mild COVID-19 (a few samples of this study predate the infection). Cell type and time point are not known. Both conserved end residues are trimmed from each CDR3. Each record gives: J gene, V gene, CDR3 protein.

j_gene: TRBJ2-1
v_gene: TRBV5-1
CDR3aa: ASSEILGRMDHEQF

j_gene: TRBJ1-2
v_gene: TRBV20-1
CDR3aa: SARARDTSDFYGYT

j_gene: TRBJ2-6
v_gene: TRBV3-1
CDR3aa: ASSKSSGANVLT

j_gene: TRBJ2-2
v_gene: TRBV30
CDR3aa: AWRVRATGELF

j_gene: TRBJ2-1
v_gene: TRBV2
CDR3aa: ASSEHAPEF

j_gene: TRBJ1-2
v_gene: TRBV4-1
CDR3aa: ASSQVVRNYGYT

j_gene: TRBJ2-1
v_gene: TRBV12-3/TRBV12-4
CDR3aa: ASSTNVFGSYSYNEQF

j_gene: TRBJ2-1
v_gene: TRBV20-1
CDR3aa: SATSGTAYNEQF

j_gene: TRBJ1-2
v_gene: TRBV6-2/TRBV6-3
CDR3aa: ASTPQGYGYT

j_gene: TRBJ2-7
v_gene: TRBV5-5
CDR3aa: ASSPGLAGANEQY

j_gene: TRBJ2-1
v_gene: TRBV30
CDR3aa: AWRAGKGLRHNEQF

j_gene: TRBJ2-7
v_gene: TRBV9
CDR3aa: ASSVGWDRGPYEQY

j_gene: TRBJ1-5
v_gene: TRBV3-1
CDR3aa: ASSPGTGDQPQH

j_gene: TRBJ1-1
v_gene: TRBV21-1
CDR3aa: ASTREGPAF

j_gene: TRBJ2-7
v_gene: TRBV5-4
CDR3aa: ASSSLPGQGWYEQY

j_gene: TRBJ2-5
v_gene: TRBV5-1
CDR3aa: ASSPHTDMIGETQY

j_gene: TRBJ2-7
v_gene: TRBV13
CDR3aa: ASSEPGNYEQY

j_gene: TRBJ2-7
v_gene: TRBV7-9
CDR3aa: ASSRGRGLYYEQY

j_gene: TRBJ2-7
v_gene: TRBV19
CDR3aa: ASSSRDWASYEQY

j_gene: TRBJ2-3
v_gene: TRBV7-6
CDR3aa: ASSSWGLAGTDTQY

j_gene: TRBJ1-1
v_gene: TRBV11-2
CDR3aa: ASNTGQVLRGTEAF

j_gene: TRBJ1-5
v_gene: TRBV12-5
CDR3aa: ASEKGGGQPQH

j_gene: TRBJ1-1
v_gene: TRBV5-5
CDR3aa: ASSFGGKTEAF

j_gene: TRBJ1-5
v_gene: TRBV2
CDR3aa: ASSDDDQPQH

j_gene: TRBJ2-4
v_gene: TRBV11-3
CDR3aa: ASSSGQGGKNIQY

j_gene: TRBJ2-1
v_gene: TRBV20-1
CDR3aa: SARRGYNEQF

j_gene: TRBJ2-7
v_gene: TRBV20-1
CDR3aa: SGGTPGSYEQY

j_gene: TRBJ2-3
v_gene: TRBV5-1
CDR3aa: ASSGLADLSTDTQY

j_gene: TRBJ2-3
v_gene: TRBV4-1
CDR3aa: ASSQGLLAGSTDTQY

j_gene: TRBJ2-3
v_gene: TRBV5-1
CDR3aa: ASRGGGKGDTQY

j_gene: TRBJ2-3
v_gene: TRBV9
CDR3aa: ASSVGGDTQY

j_gene: TRBJ1-1
v_gene: TRBV12-3/TRBV12-4
CDR3aa: ASKLTGRGLGTEAF

j_gene: TRBJ1-5
v_gene: TRBV23-1
CDR3aa: ASSQSKGIGNQPQH

j_gene: TRBJ1-5
v_gene: TRBV6-5
CDR3aa: ASSSGGGNQPQH

j_gene: TRBJ1-3
v_gene: TRBV9
CDR3aa: ASSPRTGSSGNTIY

j_gene: TRBJ2-1
v_gene: TRBV5-1
CDR3aa: ASSNQGGNEQF

j_gene: TRBJ1-4
v_gene: TRBV7-9
CDR3aa: ASSLGHRTGEKLF

j_gene: TRBJ1-4
v_gene: TRBV5-1
CDR3aa: ASSLRGWMDEKLF

j_gene: TRBJ2-1
v_gene: TRBV7-9
CDR3aa: ASGTFPRDGHNEQF

j_gene: TRBJ2-3
v_gene: TRBV4-3
CDR3aa: ASSQEGGLAATY

j_gene: TRBJ1-1
v_gene: TRBV7-8
CDR3aa: ASSLGSLGRVGEAF

j_gene: TRBJ2-7
v_gene: TRBV20-1
CDR3aa: SARRQGVSYEQY

j_gene: TRBJ2-3
v_gene: TRBV7-2
CDR3aa: ASSLGRMGADTQY

j_gene: TRBJ2-1
v_gene: TRBV6-1
CDR3aa: ASKKAGLYNEQF

j_gene: TRBJ2-1
v_gene: TRBV7-9
CDR3aa: ASSREPSSYNEQF

j_gene: TRBJ2-1
v_gene: TRBV20-1
CDR3aa: SARALGTTNEQF